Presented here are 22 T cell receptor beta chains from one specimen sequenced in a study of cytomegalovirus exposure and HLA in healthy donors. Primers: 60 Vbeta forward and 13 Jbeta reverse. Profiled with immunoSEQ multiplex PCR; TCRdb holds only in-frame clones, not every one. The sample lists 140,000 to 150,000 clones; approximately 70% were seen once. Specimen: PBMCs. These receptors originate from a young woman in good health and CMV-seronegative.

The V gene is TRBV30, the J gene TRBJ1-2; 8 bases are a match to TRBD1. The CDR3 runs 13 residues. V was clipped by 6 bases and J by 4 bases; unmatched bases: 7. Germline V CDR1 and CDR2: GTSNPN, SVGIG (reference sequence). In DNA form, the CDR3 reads TGTGCCTGTGGGGACAGGATCTTCTATGGCTACACCTTC. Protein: CACGDRIFYGYTF.

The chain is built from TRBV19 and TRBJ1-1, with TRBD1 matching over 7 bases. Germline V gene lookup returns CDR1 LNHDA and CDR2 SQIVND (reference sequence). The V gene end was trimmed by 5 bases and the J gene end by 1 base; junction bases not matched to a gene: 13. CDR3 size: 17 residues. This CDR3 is CASSLYYRGPTNTEAFF. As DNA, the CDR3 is TGTGCCAGTAGTTTATACTACAGGGGACCTACGAACACTGAAGCTTTCTTT. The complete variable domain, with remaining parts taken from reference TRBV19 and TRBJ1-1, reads DGGITQSPKYLFRKEGQNVTLSCEQNLNHDAMYWYRQDPGQGLRLIYYSQIVNDFQKGDIAEGYSVSREKKESFPLTVTSAQKNPTAFYLCASSLYYRGPTNTEAFFGQGTRLTVV.

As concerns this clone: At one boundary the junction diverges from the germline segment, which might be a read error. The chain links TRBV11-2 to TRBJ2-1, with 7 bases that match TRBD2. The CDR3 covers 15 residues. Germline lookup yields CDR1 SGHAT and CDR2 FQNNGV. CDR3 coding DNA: TGTGCCAGCAGCTTGTCGGGGAGGGGCTACGATGAGCAGTTCTTC. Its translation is CASSLSGRGYDEQFF. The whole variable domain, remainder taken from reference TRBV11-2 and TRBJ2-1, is EAGVAQSPRYKIIEKRQSVAFWCNPISGHATLYWYQQILGQGPKLLIQFQNNGVVDDSQLPKDRFSAERLKGVDSTLKIQPAKLEDSAVYLCASSLSGRGYDEQFFGPGTRLTVL.

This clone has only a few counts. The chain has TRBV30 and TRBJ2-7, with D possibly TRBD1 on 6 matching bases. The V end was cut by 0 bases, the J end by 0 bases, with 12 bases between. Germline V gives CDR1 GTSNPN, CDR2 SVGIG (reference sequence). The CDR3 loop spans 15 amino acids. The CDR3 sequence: CAWSVGQRSSYEQYV. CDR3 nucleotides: TGTGCCTGGAGTGTTGGACAGAGGAGCTCCTACGAGCAGTACGTC.

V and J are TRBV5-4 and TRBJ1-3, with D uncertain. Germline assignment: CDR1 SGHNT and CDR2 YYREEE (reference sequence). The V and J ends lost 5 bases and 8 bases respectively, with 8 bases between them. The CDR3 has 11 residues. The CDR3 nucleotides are TGTGCCAGCAGACGGGAGGACACCATATATTTT. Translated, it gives CASRREDTIYF.

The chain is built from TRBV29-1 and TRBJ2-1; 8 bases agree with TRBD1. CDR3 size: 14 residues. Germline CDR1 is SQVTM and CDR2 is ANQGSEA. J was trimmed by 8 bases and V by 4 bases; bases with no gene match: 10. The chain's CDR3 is CSVVGQGAWDEQFF. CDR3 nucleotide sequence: TGCAGCGTTGTAGGGCAGGGGGCTTGGGATGAGCAGTTCTTC.

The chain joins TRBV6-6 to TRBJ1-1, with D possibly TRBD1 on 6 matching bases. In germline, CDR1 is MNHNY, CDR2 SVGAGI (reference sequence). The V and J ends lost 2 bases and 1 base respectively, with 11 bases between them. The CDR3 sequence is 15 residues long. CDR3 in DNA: TGTGCCAGCAGTTACCCACACAGGGAGAACACTGAAGCTTTCTTT. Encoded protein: CASSYPHRENTEAFF.

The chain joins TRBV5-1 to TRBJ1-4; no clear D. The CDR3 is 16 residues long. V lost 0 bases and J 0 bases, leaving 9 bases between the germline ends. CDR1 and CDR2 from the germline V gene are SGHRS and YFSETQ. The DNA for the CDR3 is TGCGCCAGCAGCTTGGAACCCCTAACAACTAATGAAAAACTGTTTTTT. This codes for CASSLEPLTTNEKLFF.

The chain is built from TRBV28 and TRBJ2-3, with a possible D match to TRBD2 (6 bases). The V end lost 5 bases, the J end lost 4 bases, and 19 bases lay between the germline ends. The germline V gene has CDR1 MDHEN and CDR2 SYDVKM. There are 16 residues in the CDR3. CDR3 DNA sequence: TGTGCCAGCAGTCATCTAGCGAACCACCCCCCAGATACGCAGTATTTT. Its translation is CASSHLANHPPDTQYF.

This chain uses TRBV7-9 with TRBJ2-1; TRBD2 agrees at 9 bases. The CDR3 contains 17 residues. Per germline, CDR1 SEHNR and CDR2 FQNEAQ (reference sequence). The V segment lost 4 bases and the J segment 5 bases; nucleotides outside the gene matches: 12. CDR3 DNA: TGTGCCAGCAGCTCTAGTGTAGCGGGAGCCGGGCACAATGAGCAGTTCTTC. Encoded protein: CASSSSVAGAGHNEQFF.

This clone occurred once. This CDR3 is CASSGQSNTEAFF. The CDR3 coding sequence is TGTGCCAGCAGCGGACAGTCCAACACTGAAGCTTTCTTT. The rearrangement uses TRBV7-8 and TRBJ1-1, with D possibly being TRBD1 (6 bases). CDR1 SGHVS and CDR2 FQNEAQ come from the germline V gene. The V end lost 5 bases, the J end lost 2 bases, and 9 bases lay between the germline ends. This CDR3 has 13 residues.

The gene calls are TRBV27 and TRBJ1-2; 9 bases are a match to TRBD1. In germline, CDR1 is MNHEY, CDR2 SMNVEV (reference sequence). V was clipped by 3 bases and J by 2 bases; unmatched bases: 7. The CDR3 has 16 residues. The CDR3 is CASSFGWDRENYGYTF. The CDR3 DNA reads TGTGCCAGCAGTTTCGGGTGGGACAGGGAAAACTATGGCTACACCTTC.

CDR3 loop: CASSQYGQGIVEKLFF. The CDR3 region has the DNA TGCGCCAGCAGCCAGTACGGACAGGGGATAGTGGAAAAACTGTTTTTT. The rearrangement links TRBV4-1 to TRBJ1-4; 9 nucleotides line up with TRBD1. The germline gives CDR1 MGHRA, CDR2 YSYEKL. V was clipped by 3 bases and J by 8 bases; unmatched bases: 10. The CDR3 sequence is 16 residues long.

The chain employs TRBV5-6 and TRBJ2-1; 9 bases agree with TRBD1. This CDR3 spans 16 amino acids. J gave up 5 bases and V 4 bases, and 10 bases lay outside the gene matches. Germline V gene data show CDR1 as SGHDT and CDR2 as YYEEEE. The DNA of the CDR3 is TGTGCCAGCAGCCTCGAGTGGGGACAGGGAAACAATGAGCAGTTCTTC. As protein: CASSLEWGQGNNEQFF.

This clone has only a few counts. CDR3 nucleotide sequence: TGTGCCAGCAGCCCAGACAGCCGAGACCAGTTCTTC. This codes for CASSPDSRDQFF. The V call is TRBV5-4, the J call TRBJ2-1; tentative D call: TRBD1 (5 bases). Trimming took 4 bases from V and 13 from J, leaving 15 bases between them. CDR3 size: 12 residues. Germline lookup yields CDR1 SGHNT and CDR2 YYREEE (reference sequence).

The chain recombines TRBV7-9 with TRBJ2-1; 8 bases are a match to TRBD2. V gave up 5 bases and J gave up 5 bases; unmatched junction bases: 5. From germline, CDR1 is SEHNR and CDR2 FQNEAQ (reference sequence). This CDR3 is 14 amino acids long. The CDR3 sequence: CASSNGRVDNEQFF. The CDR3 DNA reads TGTGCCAGCAGCAACGGGAGGGTGGACAATGAGCAGTTCTTC.

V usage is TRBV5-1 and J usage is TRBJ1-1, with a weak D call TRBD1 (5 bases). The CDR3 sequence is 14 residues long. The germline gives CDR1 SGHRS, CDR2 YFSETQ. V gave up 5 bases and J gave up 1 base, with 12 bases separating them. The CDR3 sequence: CASSRRDGNTEAFF. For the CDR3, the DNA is TGCGCCAGCAGTCGGAGGGACGGGAACACTGAAGCTTTCTTT. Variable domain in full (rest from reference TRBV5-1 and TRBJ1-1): KAGVTQTPRYLIKTRGQQVTLSCSPISGHRSVSWYQQTPGQGLQFLFEYFSETQRNKGNFPGRFSGRQFSNSRSEMNVSTLELGDSALYLCASSRRDGNTEAFFGQGTRLTVV.

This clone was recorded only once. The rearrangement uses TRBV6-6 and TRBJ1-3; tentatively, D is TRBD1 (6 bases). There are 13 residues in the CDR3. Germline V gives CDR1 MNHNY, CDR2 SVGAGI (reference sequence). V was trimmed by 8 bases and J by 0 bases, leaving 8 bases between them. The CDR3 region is CASGQTSGNTIYF. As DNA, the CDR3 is TGTGCCAGCGGACAGACCTCTGGAAACACCATATATTTT.

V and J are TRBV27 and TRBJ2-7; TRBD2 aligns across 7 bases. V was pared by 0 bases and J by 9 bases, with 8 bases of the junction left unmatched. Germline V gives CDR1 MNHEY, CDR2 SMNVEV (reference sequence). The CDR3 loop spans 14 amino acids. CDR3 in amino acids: CASSLSGLSLGQYV. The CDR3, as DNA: TGTGCCAGCAGTTTATCGGGACTATCGTTAGGGCAGTACGTC.

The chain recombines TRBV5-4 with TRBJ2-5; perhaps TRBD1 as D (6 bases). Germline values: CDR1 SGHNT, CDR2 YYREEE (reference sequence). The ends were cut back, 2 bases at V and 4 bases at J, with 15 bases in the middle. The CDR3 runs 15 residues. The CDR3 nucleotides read TGTGCCAGCAGCTTAGGTAACAGGGAAGGAGAGACCCAGTACTTC. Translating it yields CASSLGNREGETQYF.

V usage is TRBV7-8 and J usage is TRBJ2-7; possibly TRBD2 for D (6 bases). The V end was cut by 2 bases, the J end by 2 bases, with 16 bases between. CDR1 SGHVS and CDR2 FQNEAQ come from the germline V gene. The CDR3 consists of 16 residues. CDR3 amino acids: CASSLFSGGSTYEQYV. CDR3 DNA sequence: TGTGCCAGCAGCTTATTTAGTGGGGGGAGCACCTACGAGCAGTACGTC.

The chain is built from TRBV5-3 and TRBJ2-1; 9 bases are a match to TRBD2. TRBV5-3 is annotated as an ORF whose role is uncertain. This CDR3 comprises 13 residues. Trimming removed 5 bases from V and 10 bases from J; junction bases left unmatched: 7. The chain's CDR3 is CARRAIAGVEQFF. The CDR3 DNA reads TGTGCCAGAAGAGCTATAGCGGGAGTGGAGCAGTTCTTC.